Listed below are T cell receptor beta chains from one sample, sequenced in a study of Graves' ophthalmopathy and Graves' hyperthyroidism. Each CDR3 protein is one row after TCRdb ran MiXCR on the multiplex PCR reads. The sample includes some 750,000 distinct CDR3 sequences, about 44% of them seen just once. Sequenced material: peripheral blood. These TCRs come from an adult man with Graves' ophthalmopathy. The CDR3 runs from the conserved cysteine through the conserved F or W. Each record gives: D gene, V gene, J gene, clone size, CDR3 DNA, CDR3 protein. The D gene is left open where the match is weak. Not every row has a clone size; where given, it reads once, few, many or a size class.

d_gene: TRBD1; v_gene: TRBV25-1; j_gene: TRBJ2-2; abundance: few; CDR3nt: TGTGCCAGCAGTTTTCAGGGGGTCGGGGAGCTGTTTTTT; CDR3aa: CASSFQGVGELFF
d_gene: .; v_gene: TRBV2; j_gene: TRBJ1-2; abundance: .; CDR3nt: TGTGCCAGCTCACCAAATGGCAGAATCTATGGCTACACCTTC; CDR3aa: CASSPNGRIYGYTF
d_gene: TRBD1; v_gene: TRBV12-3/TRBV12-4; j_gene: TRBJ1-6; abundance: .; CDR3nt: TGTGCCAGCAGTCGGACAGGGAGTAGCAATTCACCCCTCCACTTT; CDR3aa: CASSRTGSSNSPLHF
d_gene: TRBD2; v_gene: TRBV24-1; j_gene: TRBJ2-5; abundance: many; CDR3nt: TGTGCCACCAGTGATTTCGCGGGGGGACTACAAGAGACCCAGTACTTC; CDR3aa: CATSDFAGGLQETQYF
d_gene: .; v_gene: TRBV24-1; j_gene: TRBJ2-1; abundance: .; CDR3nt: TGTGCCACCAGTGTTGCTGGGGTAGGCGAGCAGTTCTTC; CDR3aa: CATSVAGVGEQFF
d_gene: .; v_gene: TRBV20-1; j_gene: TRBJ2-7; abundance: few; CDR3nt: TGCAGTGCTATATCGGACAGCTCCTCCTACGAGCAGTACTTC; CDR3aa: CSAISDSSSYEQYF
d_gene: TRBD1; v_gene: TRBV10-3; j_gene: TRBJ1-6; abundance: many; CDR3nt: TGTGCCATCAGTGAGGCCCCGGACAGGGTAAATTCACCCCTCCACTTT; CDR3aa: CAISEAPDRVNSPLHF
d_gene: .; v_gene: TRBV5-5; j_gene: TRBJ1-6; abundance: many; CDR3nt: TGTGCCAGCAGCTTGAGGCTGGAGGGCTCACCCCTCCACTTT; CDR3aa: CASSLRLEGSPLHF
d_gene: .; v_gene: TRBV9; j_gene: TRBJ1-3; abundance: .; CDR3nt: TGTGCCAGCAGCGTAGGAGACAGGCACTCTGGAAACACCATATATTTT; CDR3aa: CASSVGDRHSGNTIYF
d_gene: TRBD1; v_gene: TRBV7-6; j_gene: TRBJ1-6; abundance: .; CDR3nt: TGTGCCAGCAGACCGACAGGGGGTAATTCACCCCTCCACTTT; CDR3aa: CASRPTGGNSPLHF
d_gene: .; v_gene: TRBV5-4; j_gene: TRBJ2-7; abundance: .; CDR3nt: TGTGCCTGGAGTCCTCAGGGGCCCTCCTACGAGCAGTACTTC; CDR3aa: CAWSPQGPSYEQYF
d_gene: .; v_gene: TRBV7-2; j_gene: TRBJ2-7; abundance: many; CDR3nt: TGTGCCAGCAGCCTCGACCCCCTCCGTCAGCAGTACTTC; CDR3aa: CASSLDPLRQQYF
d_gene: .; v_gene: TRBV4-3; j_gene: TRBJ1-3; abundance: .; CDR3nt: TGCGCCAGCAGCCAAGGACGTCCCTCTGGAAACACCATATATTTT; CDR3aa: CASSQGRPSGNTIYF
d_gene: .; v_gene: TRBV7-9; j_gene: TRBJ2-5; abundance: .; CDR3nt: TGTGCCAGCAGCTCCCAGGGAGTGAGAGAGACCCAGTACTTC; CDR3aa: CASSSQGVRETQYF
d_gene: .; v_gene: TRBV12-3/TRBV12-4; j_gene: TRBJ1-1; abundance: .; CDR3nt: TGTGCCAGCAGTTTGATCGCAGGGGTGGCTGAAGCTTTCTTT; CDR3aa: CASSLIAGVAEAFF
d_gene: .; v_gene: TRBV7-9; j_gene: TRBJ2-2; abundance: .; CDR3nt: TGTGCCAGCAGCTACTCGAACACCGGGGAGCTGCTTTTT; CDR3aa: CASSYSNTGELLF
d_gene: .; v_gene: TRBV11-1; j_gene: TRBJ2-1; abundance: .; CDR3nt: TGTGCCAGCAGCTTCGACTTAAGCTCCTACGAGCAGTTCTTC; CDR3aa: CASSFDLSSYEQFF
d_gene: TRBD1; v_gene: TRBV29-1; j_gene: TRBJ1-3; abundance: .; CDR3nt: TGCAGCGCCGCCCGGGACAGGGGGCATGGCTACACCATATATTTT; CDR3aa: CSAARDRGHGYTIYF
d_gene: .; v_gene: TRBV10-3; j_gene: TRBJ2-7; abundance: .; CDR3nt: TGTGCTAGTCAGCAGGCACGACCCTACGAGCAGTACTTC; CDR3aa: CASQQARPYEQYF
d_gene: .; v_gene: TRBV20-1; j_gene: TRBJ1-6; abundance: .; CDR3nt: TGCAGTGCTAGAGGCAGGGGTAATTCACCCCTCCACTTT; CDR3aa: CSARGRGNSPLHF
d_gene: .; v_gene: TRBV5-1; j_gene: TRBJ1-1; abundance: .; CDR3nt: TGCGCCAGCAGCCACCGTAGGACAGCGTGGACTGAAGCTTTCTTT; CDR3aa: CASSHRRTAWTEAFF
d_gene: .; v_gene: TRBV19; j_gene: TRBJ2-7; abundance: .; CDR3nt: TGTGCCAGTAGTATTCCAGCGCGGAAGGGCGAGCAGTACTTC; CDR3aa: CASSIPARKGEQYF
d_gene: .; v_gene: TRBV14; j_gene: TRBJ1-6; abundance: .; CDR3nt: TGTGCCAGCTCCGTCAGGGCCGGAAATTCACCCCTCCACTTT; CDR3aa: CASSVRAGNSPLHF
d_gene: TRBD2; v_gene: TRBV19; j_gene: TRBJ2-5; abundance: .; CDR3nt: TGTGCCAGTAGTACGACGGGACTAGCCGATGGGGCACAAGAGACCCAGTACTTC; CDR3aa: CASSTTGLADGAQETQYF
d_gene: .; v_gene: TRBV7-9; j_gene: TRBJ1-1; abundance: .; CDR3nt: TGTGCCAGCAGCCCCCCGTGGAGGGCGAACACTGAAGCTTTCTTT; CDR3aa: CASSPPWRANTEAFF
d_gene: .; v_gene: TRBV2; j_gene: TRBJ1-5; abundance: few; CDR3nt: TGTGCCAGCAGTTCCCGACGGGATCAGCCCCAGCATTTT; CDR3aa: CASSSRRDQPQHF
d_gene: TRBD1; v_gene: TRBV2; j_gene: TRBJ1-5; abundance: .; CDR3nt: TGTGCCAGCAGGGGCAGGGGGCAGGGGTGGAATCAGCCCCAGCATTTT; CDR3aa: CASRGRGQGWNQPQHF
d_gene: TRBD1; v_gene: TRBV5-4; j_gene: TRBJ1-2; abundance: .; CDR3nt: TGTGCCAGCAGCTTGTCAGGGGGCTTGAGCTATGGCTACACCTTC; CDR3aa: CASSLSGGLSYGYTF
d_gene: .; v_gene: TRBV10-3; j_gene: TRBJ1-4; abundance: many; CDR3nt: TGTGCCATCAGCGAGAATGAAAAACTGTTTTTT; CDR3aa: CAISENEKLFF
d_gene: TRBD2; v_gene: TRBV10-3; j_gene: TRBJ2-1; abundance: .; CDR3nt: TGTGCCATCGGGAAGACTAGCGGGAGTGGAGAGCAGTTCTTC; CDR3aa: CAIGKTSGSGEQFF
d_gene: .; v_gene: TRBV5-1; j_gene: TRBJ1-2; abundance: .; CDR3nt: TGCGCCAGCAGCCACCTCGGGTCTAACTATGGCCACACCTTC; CDR3aa: CASSHLGSNYGHTF
d_gene: .; v_gene: TRBV11-2; j_gene: TRBJ1-4; abundance: .; CDR3nt: TGTGCCAGCAGCTTAGGAGGCGGGAATGAAAAACTGTTTTTT; CDR3aa: CASSLGGGNEKLFF
d_gene: TRBD1; v_gene: TRBV12-3/TRBV12-4; j_gene: TRBJ1-5; abundance: many; CDR3nt: TGTGCCAGCAGTAAAGGACAGGGCGAAAATCAGCCCCAGCATTTT; CDR3aa: CASSKGQGENQPQHF
d_gene: TRBD2; v_gene: TRBV4-3; j_gene: TRBJ2-2; abundance: few; CDR3nt: TGCGCCAGCAGCCAAGGGACTAGCGGGAACACCGGGGAGCTGTTTTTT; CDR3aa: CASSQGTSGNTGELFF
d_gene: TRBD1; v_gene: TRBV20-1; j_gene: TRBJ1-4; abundance: few; CDR3nt: TGCAGTGCCACCGGGACAGGGGGAGAAAAACTGTTTTTT; CDR3aa: CSATGTGGEKLFF
d_gene: .; v_gene: TRBV10-3; j_gene: TRBJ2-6; abundance: .; CDR3nt: TGTGCCATCAGCGCTCCAAGGAGCTCTGGGGCCAACGTCCTGACTTTC; CDR3aa: CAISAPRSSGANVLTF
d_gene: .; v_gene: TRBV10-3; j_gene: TRBJ1-2; abundance: .; CDR3nt: .; CDR3aa: CDICSALDRGNGYTF
d_gene: .; v_gene: TRBV25-1; j_gene: TRBJ2-7; abundance: .; CDR3nt: TGTGCCAGCAGTTTCGCACGGCAGTCGGGCGAGCAGTACTTC; CDR3aa: CASSFARQSGEQYF
d_gene: .; v_gene: TRBV20-1; j_gene: TRBJ2-5; abundance: many; CDR3nt: TGCAGTGCTAGCTTAGGGCCACAAGAGACCCAGTACTTC; CDR3aa: CSASLGPQETQYF
d_gene: TRBD2; v_gene: TRBV20-1; j_gene: TRBJ2-7; abundance: few; CDR3nt: TGCAGTGCTGCCGAACTAGCGGGAGAGTCCTACGAGCAGTACTTC; CDR3aa: CSAAELAGESYEQYF
d_gene: .; v_gene: TRBV7-9; j_gene: TRBJ1-2; abundance: .; CDR3nt: TGTGCCAGCAGCCAAGATTTTGGGGGCACTTGGATGGTGATAGGCTACACCTTC; CDR3aa: CASSQDFGGTWMVIGYTF
d_gene: .; v_gene: TRBV7-3; j_gene: TRBJ2-1; abundance: few; CDR3nt: TGTGCCAGCAGATTACGGAGGGCGTCCTACAATGAGCAGTTCTTC; CDR3aa: CASRLRRASYNEQFF
d_gene: .; v_gene: TRBV12-3/TRBV12-4; j_gene: TRBJ1-4; abundance: many; CDR3nt: TGTGCCAGCAGTTTAGGCAGTGAGGAAAAACTGTTTTTT; CDR3aa: CASSLGSEEKLFF
d_gene: .; v_gene: TRBV7-2; j_gene: TRBJ2-7; abundance: many; CDR3nt: TGTGCCAGCAGCGCAAGGGGGGGCATTCTCGAGCAGTACTTC; CDR3aa: CASSARGGILEQYF
d_gene: TRBD2; v_gene: TRBV10-3; j_gene: TRBJ2-5; abundance: .; CDR3nt: TGTGCCACTAGCGGGGGGCCGCTGCAAGAGACCCAGTACTTC; CDR3aa: CATSGGPLQETQYF
d_gene: TRBD1; v_gene: TRBV10-3; j_gene: TRBJ2-7; abundance: few; CDR3nt: TGTGCCAGCAGCCCCCTGTTGGGACAGGGATTCGACGAGCAGTACTTC; CDR3aa: CASSPLLGQGFDEQYF
d_gene: .; v_gene: TRBV14; j_gene: TRBJ1-1; abundance: few; CDR3nt: TGTGCCAGCAGCGCAATCAGGGGACTCACTAGGGTTGCAGCTTTCTTT; CDR3aa: CASSAIRGLTRVAAFF
d_gene: .; v_gene: TRBV5-4; j_gene: TRBJ2-5; abundance: .; CDR3nt: TGTGCCAGCAGCCCCCGTAGCAGGGGAGAGACCCAGTACTTC; CDR3aa: CASSPRSRGETQYF
d_gene: TRBD2; v_gene: TRBV20-1; j_gene: TRBJ2-7; abundance: .; CDR3nt: TGCAGTGCTAGGGCCGGACTAGCGGTCTCCTACGAGCAGTACTTC; CDR3aa: CSARAGLAVSYEQYF
d_gene: .; v_gene: TRBV6-1; j_gene: TRBJ1-2; abundance: once; CDR3nt: TGTGCCAGCAGTGGAATAACTTCCGGAGCTAACTGTGGCTACACCTTC; CDR3aa: CASSGITSGANCGYTF
d_gene: .; v_gene: TRBV19; j_gene: TRBJ1-2; abundance: .; CDR3nt: TGTGCCAGTAGTGACACAGGCTACACCTTC; CDR3aa: CASSDTGYTF
d_gene: TRBD1; v_gene: TRBV2; j_gene: TRBJ2-7; abundance: many; CDR3nt: TGTGCCAGGGGAGGACAGGGGAAACGCGAGCAGTACTTC; CDR3aa: CARGGQGKREQYF
d_gene: .; v_gene: TRBV2; j_gene: TRBJ1-4; abundance: few; CDR3nt: TGTGCCAGCAGTGCTCGACAAGATGAAAAACTGTTTTTT; CDR3aa: CASSARQDEKLFF
d_gene: TRBD2; v_gene: TRBV24-1; j_gene: TRBJ2-5; abundance: once; CDR3nt: TGTGTCACCAGTGATTCAGGCGTGGGGGGGGATCTGGAGACCCAGTACTTC; CDR3aa: CVTSDSGVGGDLETQYF
d_gene: TRBD1; v_gene: TRBV2; j_gene: TRBJ1-4; abundance: .; CDR3nt: TGTGCCAGCATAGCCACAGGGGCTAATGAAAAACTGTTTTTT; CDR3aa: CASIATGANEKLFF